One sample yielded the 3 T cell receptor beta chains listed below, sequenced in a study of beta chain features in type 1 diabetes. Reverse transcribing all isolated RNA meant expressed TCRB transcripts were sequenced. Sequenced by immunoSEQ multiplex PCR; TCRdb stores in-frame clones only, minus some. The data show about 110,000 clones, almost 40% seen once. Source material: stem cell memory CD4+ T cells from blood. These receptors came from a woman aged 18 to 35 in good health.

In this sample, this clone turned up a few times. The rearrangement uses TRBV11-2 and TRBJ1-2; D unclear. Between the trimmed V and J ends, which lost 4 bases and 8 bases, there was a span of 8 bases. CDR1 is SGHAT, CDR2 FQNNGV, per germline. The CDR3 is 11 residues long. CDR3 loop: CASSSYMGYTF. For the CDR3, the DNA is TGTGCCAGCAGCTCCTATATGGGCTACACCTTC. Full variable domain (rest looked up from reference TRBV11-2 and TRBJ1-2): EAGVAQSPRYKIIEKRQSVAFWCNPISGHATLYWYQQILGQGPKLLIQFQNNGVVDDSQLPKDRFSAERLKGVDSTLKIQPAKLEDSAVYLCASSSYMGYTFGSGTRLTVV.

The rearrangement links TRBV10-3 to TRBJ2-7, with TRBD1 as a possible D gene (6 bases). The length of the CDR3 is 16 residues. Germline V gene lookup returns CDR1 ENHRY and CDR2 SYGVKD. V lost 4 bases and J lost 0, with 16 bases in between. Written as DNA, the CDR3 is TGTGCCATCAGTGTAAACAGGGCCCGAAGCTCCTACGAGCAGTACTTC. Encoded protein: CAISVNRARSSYEQYF.

The table lists this clone with a few counts. This chain's CDR3 is CAQRGSPEKLFF. The CDR3 coding sequence is TGTGCCCAAAGGGGTAGTCCTGAAAAACTGTTTTTT. The chain links TRBV30 to TRBJ1-4; weak D call: TRBD1 (5 bases). The CDR3 has 12 amino acids. Germline assignment: CDR1 GTSNPN and CDR2 SVGIG (reference sequence). V was pared by 8 bases and J by 7 bases, with 14 bases between.